Each of the 18 T cell receptor beta chains below was sequenced from the same sample in a study of blood T cell repertoires in COVID-19. The table came from immunoSEQ multiplex PCR; TCRdb's copy has only in-frame clones and leaves some out. In the table there are fewer than 150,000 clones, around three quarters of which are singletons. Sequences were obtained from peripheral blood. All receptors come from a man between 65 and 85 years old with acute or convalescent COVID-19.

J is TRBJ2-1 and V is TRBV7-2; D remains unclear. From germline, CDR1 is SGHTA and CDR2 FQGNSA. V lost 3 bases, J lost 9 bases, and 6 bases lay in between. The CDR3 has 11 amino acids. CDR3 nucleotide sequence: TGTGCCAGCAGCTTGGCTGGTGAGCAGTTCTTC. This sequence encodes CASSLAGEQFF.

V gene TRBV29-1 combines with J gene TRBJ2-3; tentative D call: TRBD2 (6 bases). V dropped 0 bases and J dropped 3 bases, with 13 bases sitting between them. The CDR3 has 15 amino acids. The germline gives CDR1 SQVTM, CDR2 ANQGSEA. The CDR3 sequence: CSVEDLGLATDTQYF. CDR3 DNA sequence: TGCAGCGTTGAAGATTTGGGGCTAGCGACAGATACGCAGTATTTT.

This sequence joins TRBV11-2 and TRBJ2-5; maybe TRBD2 (6 bases). V lost 0 bases and J 2 bases, leaving 10 bases between the germline ends. Germline V CDR1 and CDR2: SGHAT, FQNNGV. This CDR3 region has 15 residues. The CDR3 DNA is TGTGCCAGCAGCTTAGATCTGGGACTTCAAGAGACCCAGTACTTC. Encoded protein: CASSLDLGLQETQYF.

J is TRBJ2-2 and V is TRBV29-1; TRBD2 matches 8 bases. The germline CDR1 and CDR2 sequences are SQVTM and ANQGSEA. This CDR3 has 17 amino acids. V shed 3 bases and J 4 bases; nucleotides not matched to a gene: 13. Written as DNA, the CDR3 is TGCAGCGTTGAGTTAAGAGTGGCGGGAGGACCCACCGGGGAGCTGTTTTTT. Amino acids: CSVELRVAGGPTGELFF.

The chain recombines TRBV7-2 with TRBJ2-5; 7 bases are shared with TRBD2. The V and J ends lost 6 bases and 2 bases, in that order; junction bases with no gene match: 6. The V gene's germline CDR1 is SGHTA and CDR2 FQGNSA. The CDR3 is 14 residues long. The DNA for the CDR3 is TGTGCCAGCAGTCTTACTAGCGTGCAAGAGACCCAGTACTTC. Translation: CASSLTSVQETQYF.

The chain is built from TRBV24-1 and TRBJ2-5; 9 nucleotides agree with TRBD1. Looked up from germline, CDR1 is KGHDR and CDR2 is SFDVKD. This CDR3 is 15 amino acids long. The trim removed 2 bases at V and 5 bases at J, leaving 5 bases unmatched. CDR3 in DNA: TGTGCCACCAGTGATTCGACAGGGGGTAGTGAGACCCAGTACTTC. Its translation is CATSDSTGGSETQYF.

The chain uses TRBV28 and TRBJ2-3; weak D call: TRBD2 (5 bases). V was pared by 1 base and J by 3 bases, with 11 bases between. The CDR3 length is 15 residues. CDR1 and CDR2 from the germline V gene are MDHEN and SYDVKM. CDR3 sequence reads: CASSLYGGRTDTQYF. CDR3 DNA: TGTGCCAGCAGTTTATATGGCGGGCGGACAGATACGCAGTATTTT.

This clone was seen only a few times. This chain links TRBV4-2 with TRBJ2-2, with TRBD2 matching 12 bases. V was clipped by 6 bases and J by 7 bases; unmatched bases: 12. CDR3 length equals 17 residues. The germline V gene has CDR1 LGHNA and CDR2 YNFKEQ. The CDR3 DNA reads as TGTGCCAGCAGTCTCGCTAGCGGGGGGGCCGAGGTCGGGGAGCTGTTTTTT. It translates to CASSLASGGAEVGELFF.

This chain uses TRBV28 with TRBJ1-1; TRBD1 agrees at 7 bases. V was pared by 6 bases and J by 0 bases, with 7 bases of the junction left unmatched. The length of the CDR3 is 15 residues. Germline CDR1 MDHEN, CDR2 SYDVKM. CDR3 DNA sequence: TGTGCCAGCAGAGCTGGACAGGCTTTGAACACTGAAGCTTTCTTT. This encodes CASRAGQALNTEAFF.

The chain is built from TRBV5-4 and TRBJ1-6; the D gene is possibly TRBD1 (6 bases). Trimming took 3 bases from V and 8 from J, leaving 9 bases between them. CDR1 and CDR2 (germline): SGHNT, YYREEE (reference sequence). There are 13 residues in the CDR3. CDR3 sequence reads: CASSYRTDSPLHF. The CDR3 DNA sequence: TGTGCCAGCAGCTATCGGACAGATTCACCCCTCCACTTT. The variable domain in full, with the rest retrieved from reference TRBV5-4 and TRBJ1-6, is ETGVTQSPTHLIKTRGQQVTLRCSSQSGHNTVSWYQQALGQGPQFIFQYYREEENGRGNFPPRFSGLQFPNYSSELNVNALELDDSALYLCASSYRTDSPLHFGNGTRLTVT.

The V and J genes are TRBV18 and TRBJ2-7; 9 bases align to TRBD1. The V gene end was trimmed by 5 bases and the J gene end by 6 bases; junction bases not matched to a gene: 8. The CDR3 length is 14 residues. Per germline, CDR1 KGHSH and CDR2 LQKENI. This CDR3 is CASSSGQGGLEQYF. CDR3 coding DNA: TGTGCCAGCTCATCGGGACAGGGAGGTCTCGAGCAGTACTTC.

This chain connects TRBV12-5 to TRBJ1-4; D remains ambiguous. CDR3 length: 11 amino acids. In germline, CDR1 is LGHNT, CDR2 FRNRAP. Trimming cost V 7 bases and J 5 bases, with 5 bases left between them. The DNA for the CDR3 is TGTGCTAGTGCCCAAAATGAAAAACTGTTTTTT. Protein product: CASAQNEKLFF.

A word on this clone: Other nucleotide sequences in the sample specify the same CDR3. The chain couples TRBV12-3 or TRBV12-4 to TRBJ2-7; D might be TRBD2 (6 bases). The CDR3 is made up of 13 amino acids. Trimming pared 4 bases from V and 7 bases from J, leaving 14 bases between. The CDR3 is CASSSGPAGEQYF. As DNA, the CDR3 is TGTGCCAGCAGTTCCGGACCGGCGGGAGAGCAGTACTTC.

This chain links TRBV6-5 with TRBJ1-6; a weak D match, TRBD1 (5 bases). This CDR3 has 15 amino acids. V was clipped by 2 bases and J by 5 bases, with 10 bases between them. Germline V lookup: CDR1 MNHEY, CDR2 SVGAGI. CDR3 in DNA: TGTGCCAGCAGTTACCGGAGCAGGGATAATTCACCCCTCCACTTT. Protein product: CASSYRSRDNSPLHF.

This CDR3 reads CASSIITGGRQPQHF. The CDR3 bases are TGTGCCAGTAGTATAATAACAGGGGGTAGGCAGCCCCAGCATTTT. This chain connects TRBV19 to TRBJ1-5, with TRBD1 matching over 8 bases. Per the germline V gene, CDR1 is LNHDA and CDR2 is SQIVND (reference sequence). Trimming removed 2 bases from V and 7 bases from J; junction bases left unmatched: 7. This CDR3 has 15 amino acids.

The genes are TRBV30 and TRBJ2-7, with TRBD1 matching over 7 bases. The CDR3 contains 14 residues. The J segment lost 1 base and the V segment lost 3 bases, leaving 6 bases of the junction unmatched. Looked up from germline, CDR1 is GTSNPN and CDR2 is SVGIG (reference sequence). The CDR3 is CAWRRTGSSYEQYF. The CDR3 DNA is TGTGCCTGGAGACGGACAGGCTCATCCTACGAGCAGTACTTC.

This clone was counted a single time. This rearrangement joins TRBV28 to TRBJ1-5; D ambiguous. This CDR3 contains 12 residues. Between the trimmed V and J ends, which lost 7 bases and 3 bases, there was a span of 7 bases. Germline V lookup: CDR1 MDHEN, CDR2 SYDVKM. In DNA, the CDR3 is TGTGCCAGCACCAGTATCAATCAGCCCCAGCATTTT. Its translation: CASTSINQPQHF.

The chain combines TRBV6-2 or TRBV6-3 with TRBJ1-2; 7 bases match TRBD1. The V and J ends lost 5 bases and 3 bases, in that order; junction bases with no gene match: 9. The V gene's germline CDR1 is MNHEY and CDR2 SVGEGT. The CDR3 extends over 15 amino acids. CDR3 coding DNA: TGTGCCAGCAGTGACCCCCAGGGGGGCCACTATGGCTACACCTTC. This gives the protein CASSDPQGGHYGYTF.